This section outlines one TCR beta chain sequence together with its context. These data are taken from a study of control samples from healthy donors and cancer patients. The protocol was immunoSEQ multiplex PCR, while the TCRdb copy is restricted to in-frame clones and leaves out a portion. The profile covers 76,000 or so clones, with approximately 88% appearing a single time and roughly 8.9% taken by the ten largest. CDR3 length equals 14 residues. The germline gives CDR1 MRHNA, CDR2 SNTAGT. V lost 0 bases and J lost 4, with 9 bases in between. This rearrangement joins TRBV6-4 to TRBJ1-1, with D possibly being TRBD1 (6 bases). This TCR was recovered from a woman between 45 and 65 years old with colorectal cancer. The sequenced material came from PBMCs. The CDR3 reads CASSDSSRGTEAFF. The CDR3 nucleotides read TGTGCCAGCAGTGACTCGAGCAGGGGCACTGAAGCTTTCTTT.